A selection of T cell receptor beta chains follows, all from one sample in a study of cytomegalovirus exposure and HLA in healthy donors. Libraries were prepared by immunoSEQ multiplex PCR; TCRdb keeps only in-frame clonotypes and omits some of them. The data contain under 120,000 clones, approximately 70% of them singletons. The material sequenced was PBMCs. The receptors shown here come from a man aged 35-49 years in good health and CMV-seropositive. CDR3s include the opening cysteine and the closing phenylalanine or tryptophan. A D gene is named only where the DNA matches it firmly. Only part of the rows carry a size: once, few, many, or a class if the clone is expanded.

J: TRBJ2-3
D: -
V: TRBV2
size: -
DNA: TGTGCCAGCAGCCCAGGGGCCACAGATACGCAGTATTTT
CDR3: CASSPGATDTQYF

J: TRBJ2-5
D: -
V: TRBV6-1
size: -
DNA: TGTGCCAGCATGGGAGACCAAGAGACCCAGTACTTC
CDR3: CASMGDQETQYF

J: TRBJ2-1
D: TRBD1
V: TRBV11-2
size: -
DNA: TGTGCCAGCAGCACGCAGACAGGGGGCTCCTACAATGAGCAGTTCTTC
CDR3: CASSTQTGGSYNEQFF

J: TRBJ1-4
D: -
V: TRBV5-1
size: few
DNA: TGCGCCAGCAGCTTGGATGCCGAGGTTGAAAAACTGTTTTTT
CDR3: CASSLDAEVEKLFF

J: TRBJ2-7
D: TRBD2
V: TRBV7-2
size: -
DNA: TGTGCCAGCAGCTTAGAAGCGGGAGGGTGGGACGAGCAGTACTTC
CDR3: CASSLEAGGWDEQYF

J: TRBJ2-1
D: -
V: TRBV9
size: -
DNA: TGTGCCAGCAGCCCCGACAGTCTCAATGAGCAGTTCTTC
CDR3: CASSPDSLNEQFF

J: TRBJ2-7
D: -
V: TRBV6-1
size: -
DNA: TGTGCCAGTGGCTGGGGGCTGGACTCCTACGAGCAGTACTTC
CDR3: CASGWGLDSYEQYF

J: TRBJ2-6
D: -
V: TRBV5-8
size: -
DNA: TGTGCCAGCAGCTTGCGTGTAGGTGGGAGACCTGGGGCCAACGTCCTGACTTTC
CDR3: CASSLRVGGRPGANVLTF

J: TRBJ1-2
D: TRBD1
V: TRBV6-5
size: -
DNA: TGTGCCAGCAGTTACGTTCAGGGGGGAGTCGATGGCTACACCTTC
CDR3: CASSYVQGGVDGYTF

J: TRBJ2-3
D: -
V: TRBV9
size: -
DNA: TGTGCCAGCAGCGGGGGACTTACCAACACAGATACGCAGTATTTT
CDR3: CASSGGLTNTDTQYF

J: TRBJ2-1
D: -
V: TRBV15
size: -
DNA: TGTGCCACCAGCAGAGATGTGAGCGAGCAGTTCTTC
CDR3: CATSRDVSEQFF

J: TRBJ2-5
D: -
V: TRBV5-1
size: -
DNA: TGCGCCAGCGGGGAGGAGACCCAGTACTTC
CDR3: CASGEETQYF

J: TRBJ2-7
D: -
V: TRBV4-1
size: -
DNA: TGCGCCAGCAGCCAAGCCAGGTGGGCAGGCTCCTACGAGCAGTACTTC
CDR3: CASSQARWAGSYEQYF

J: TRBJ2-1
D: TRBD1
V: TRBV4-1
size: few
DNA: TGCGCCAGCAGCCAAGGGCCGAGAGGGGGCCCATCCTACAATGAGCAGTTCTTC
CDR3: CASSQGPRGGPSYNEQFF

J: TRBJ1-6
D: -
V: TRBV18
size: -
DNA: TGTGCCAGCTCACCAGAGAGAAATTCACCCCTCCACTTT
CDR3: CASSPERNSPLHF

J: TRBJ1-2
D: -
V: TRBV30
size: -
DNA: TGTGCCTGGAGTGTACGGGGGGACGGCTACACCTTC
CDR3: CAWSVRGDGYTF

J: TRBJ2-3
D: -
V: TRBV5-6
size: -
DNA: TGTGCCAGCAGCTCGGGACTGCGGGAGTATTTT
CDR3: CASSSGLREYF

J: TRBJ1-5
D: TRBD1
V: TRBV27
size: -
DNA: TGTGCCAGCAGTGCAGGGGGCATTAGCAATCAGCCCCAGCATTTT
CDR3: CASSAGGISNQPQHF

J: TRBJ1-6
D: TRBD1
V: TRBV6-1
size: -
DNA: TGTGCCAGCAGTGAAACGGGACAGGGGAATTCACCCCTCCACTTT
CDR3: CASSETGQGNSPLHF

J: TRBJ1-1
D: TRBD1
V: TRBV5-1
size: -
DNA: TGCGCCAGCAGCGGGGGACAGATGAACACTGAAGCTTTCTTT
CDR3: CASSGGQMNTEAFF

J: TRBJ1-1
D: -
V: TRBV5-6
size: -
DNA: TGTGCCAGCAGTTTGGGAGTCAAGAACACTGAAGCTTTCTTT
CDR3: CASSLGVKNTEAFF

J: TRBJ1-1
D: TRBD1
V: TRBV6-1
size: -
DNA: TGTGCCAGCAGACCCGGACAGGGGATTGAAGCTTTCTTT
CDR3: CASRPGQGIEAFF